This TCR beta chain was retrieved from a study of shared clonotypes between healthy human individuals. Positive CCR7 selection of CD45RO-negative cells yielded the naive CD8 cells, and terminally differentiated effector memory CD45RA+ cells were excluded. Assay used: immunoSEQ multiplex PCR; TCRdb lists only in-frame clones, some missing. The sample holds about 2 million clones, over 85% seen once. This CDR3 has 14 residues. V lost 5 bases and J 0 bases, leaving 9 bases between the germline ends. Germline loops: CDR1 MNHEY, CDR2 SVGAGI. The sequenced material came from naive CD8+ T cells sorted from blood. The clonotype originates from a man younger than 35 in good health. V usage is TRBV6-5 and J usage is TRBJ2-3; possibly TRBD2 for D (5 bases). The CDR3 protein is CASSHSDSTDTQYF. The CDR3 DNA is TGTGCCAGCAGTCATAGCGATAGCACAGATACGCAGTATTTT.